The 32 T cell receptor beta chains reported below all come from one sample, sequenced in a study of blood T cell repertoires in COVID-19. Repertoires were generated with immunoSEQ multiplex PCR, while TCRdb's copy carries only in-frame clones and drops some. This sample has around 290,000 clones, with less than 90% found just once. Sequencing was carried out using peripheral blood. The receptors shown here come from a woman aged 70-85 years with COVID-19, enrolled during active disease.

As concerns this clone: Other DNA sequences from this sample encode an identical CDR3 as well. The V gene is TRBV11-2, the J gene TRBJ2-7; 10 bases are a match to TRBD1. CDR3 length: 15 residues. The J segment lost 1 base and the V segment lost 1 base, leaving 1 base of the junction unmatched. CDR1 SGHAT and CDR2 FQNNGV come from the germline V gene. The CDR3 bases are TGTGCCAGCAGCTTAGGACAGGGGGCGTCCTACGAGCAGTACTTC. It specifies CASSLGQGASYEQYF. Looking up the rest from reference TRBV11-2 and TRBJ2-7 gives the full variable domain: EAGVAQSPRYKIIEKRQSVAFWCNPISGHATLYWYQQILGQGPKLLIQFQNNGVVDDSQLPKDRFSAERLKGVDSTLKIQPAKLEDSAVYLCASSLGQGASYEQYFGPGTRLTVT.

This rearrangement joins TRBV5-1 to TRBJ2-5; no reliable D call. The CDR3 length is 13 residues. The germline V and J ends were trimmed by 2 bases and 2 bases, with 7 bases remaining between them. CDR1 is SGHRS and CDR2 is YFSETQ in the germline V gene. The CDR3 protein is CASSFSRQETQYF. As DNA, the CDR3 is TGCGCCAGCAGCTTTTCCAGGCAAGAGACCCAGTACTTC.

This sequence joins TRBV7-2 and TRBJ1-2; D ambiguous. This CDR3 contains 14 residues. The V end lost 5 bases, the J end lost 3 bases, and 13 bases lay between the germline ends. Germline loops: CDR1 SGHTA, CDR2 FQGNSA. Here the CDR3 reads CASSKIGGYYGYTF. CDR3 coding DNA: TGTGCCAGCAGCAAAATCGGAGGCTACTATGGCTACACCTTC.

This chain joins TRBV7-2 and TRBJ2-3; 8 nucleotides align to TRBD1. Germline values: CDR1 SGHTA, CDR2 FQGNSA. J was trimmed by 3 bases and V by 5 bases; bases with no gene match: 13. The CDR3 runs to 17 residues. CDR3 DNA sequence: TGTGCCAGCAGCCTCTCTGGACAGGGTTGGCCAACAGATACGCAGTATTTT. This codes for CASSLSGQGWPTDTQYF.

The CDR3 loop reads CSASSGGPGELFF. The CDR3 nucleotides are TGCAGCGCGTCCTCGGGGGGTCCCGGGGAGCTGTTTTTT. This chain connects TRBV29-1 to TRBJ2-2; 7 nucleotides align to TRBD2. The CDR3 is 13 amino acids. V was clipped by 7 bases and J by 6 bases; unmatched bases: 8. CDR1 and CDR2 (germline): SQVTM, ANQGSEA.

The rearrangement links TRBV2 to TRBJ2-7, with D uncertain. The germline gives CDR1 SNHLY, CDR2 FYNNEI. Trimming took 8 bases from V and 4 from J, leaving 6 bases between them. This CDR3 is 10 amino acids long. Here the CDR3 DNA reads TGTGCCAGCTTGAGTTACGAGCAGTACTTC. Translated, it gives CASLSYEQYF.

The CDR3 protein is CASSPPGQGSEKLFF. CDR3 nucleotide sequence: TGCGCCAGCAGCCCACCTGGCCAGGGGTCTGAAAAACTGTTTTTT. V usage is TRBV4-1 and J usage is TRBJ1-4; the D gene is possibly TRBD1 (6 bases). This CDR3 is built from 15 residues. Germline-derived CDR1 and CDR2 are MGHRA and YSYEKL. Trimming removed 4 bases at V and 7 bases at J, with 16 bases between.

The J gene is TRBJ1-3, the V gene TRBV14; no clear D gene. Germline V lookup: CDR1 SGHDN, CDR2 FVKESK. Deletions cut 2 bases from V and 7 bases from J, with 6 bases between. The CDR3 runs to 12 residues. The CDR3 coding sequence is TGTGCCAGCAGCCAATTATTCAACACCATATATTTT. Translation: CASSQLFNTIYF.

The chain couples TRBV14 to TRBJ1-3, with D possibly TRBD1 on 6 matching bases. The V gene lost 5 bases and the J gene lost 8 bases, with 13 bases spanning the gap. The CDR3 is made up of 13 amino acids. Germline V gene lookup returns CDR1 SGHDN and CDR2 FVKESK. Here the CDR3 reads CASSWGLRDTIYF. DNA for the CDR3: TGTGCCAGCAGCTGGGGGCTTAGAGACACCATATATTTT.

The chain employs TRBV28 and TRBJ2-6, with D perhaps matching TRBD2 (6 bases). Trimming removed 9 bases at V and 0 bases at J, with 15 bases between. The germline CDR1 and CDR2 sequences are MDHEN and SYDVKM. The CDR3 consists of 16 residues. This CDR3 is CASMGGNGSGANVLTF. As DNA, the CDR3 is TGTGCCAGTATGGGAGGTAACGGCTCTGGGGCCAACGTCCTGACTTTC.

The chain is built from TRBV24-1 and TRBJ2-3, with no clear D. CDR1 and CDR2 from the germline V gene are KGHDR and SFDVKD. The CDR3 spans 14 residues. The V gene lost 3 bases and the J gene lost 3 bases, with 9 bases spanning the gap. CDR3 amino acids: CATSDPAQTDTQYF. The CDR3 DNA reads as TGTGCCACCAGTGATCCAGCACAGACAGATACGCAGTATTTT.

The chain couples TRBV6-5 to TRBJ2-3, with TRBD2 matching over 7 bases. Losses at the gene ends were 6 bases for V and 2 bases for J; bases not matched to a gene: 8. Germline V gives CDR1 MNHEY, CDR2 SVGAGI. This CDR3 is 15 amino acids long. The CDR3 sequence: CASSNSGFNTDTQYF. In DNA form, the CDR3 reads TGTGCCAGCAGCAATAGCGGGTTCAACACAGATACGCAGTATTTT.

The CDR3 spells CASSSARTGHFSNQPQHF. The CDR3 DNA follows: TGTGCCAGCAGTTCGGCAAGGACAGGACACTTCAGCAATCAGCCCCAGCATTTT. The chain combines TRBV27 with TRBJ1-5, with TRBD1 identical over 7 bases. The J segment lost 1 base and the V segment lost 4 bases, leaving 13 bases of the junction unmatched. Germline CDR1 MNHEY, CDR2 SMNVEV (reference sequence). The CDR3 is made up of 18 amino acids.

This clone was seen once. The DNA for the CDR3 is TGCGCCAGCAGCCAAGAATTACAGGGGGCTAACTATGGCTACACCTTC. Translation: CASSQELQGANYGYTF. V and J are TRBV4-3 and TRBJ1-2, with 8 bases identical to TRBD1. This CDR3 has 16 amino acids. The germline V gene has CDR1 LGHNA and CDR2 YSLEER. After removal of 0 bases from V and 0 bases from J, the junction contained 3 bases not matched to a gene.

The V call is TRBV2, the J call TRBJ2-7; TRBD1 matches 8 bases. CDR1 is SNHLY and CDR2 is FYNNEI in the germline V gene. After removal of 5 bases from V and 6 bases from J, the junction contained 9 bases not matched to a gene. This CDR3 contains 14 residues. The DNA of the CDR3 is TGTGCCAGCAGTACAGAAGGACAGGGTCTCGAGCAGTACTTC. Protein: CASSTEGQGLEQYF.

This chain connects TRBV28 to TRBJ2-5; tentative D call: TRBD1 (5 bases). Per germline, CDR1 MDHEN and CDR2 SYDVKM. The CDR3 contains 13 residues. The ends were cut back, 3 bases at V and 5 bases at J, with 10 bases in the middle. This CDR3 is CASSFQGGETQYF. CDR3 DNA: TGTGCCAGCAGTTTTCAGGGTGGGGAGACCCAGTACTTC.

The chain couples TRBV18 to TRBJ1-6; TRBD1 might be the D (6 bases). Trimming took off 3 bases at V and 5 bases at J, with 14 bases between the two ends. This CDR3 region has 16 residues. Looked up from germline, CDR1 is KGHSH and CDR2 is LQKENI. Written as DNA, the CDR3 is TGTGCCAGCTCACCGACAGGCGGGGGCAATAATTCACCCCTCCACTTT. Translating gives CASSPTGGGNNSPLHF.

J is TRBJ2-7 and V is TRBV21-1; the table's TRBD2 call for D was not verified on the DNA. TRBV21-1 is a pseudogene segment. The CDR3 loop spans 10 amino acids. CDR3 in DNA: TGTGCCAGCAGACTCTGGGAGCAGTACTTC. Its protein product is CASRLWEQYF.

The gene calls are TRBV30 and TRBJ1-1, with D possibly being TRBD1 (5 bases). Germline lookup yields CDR1 GTSNPN and CDR2 SVGIG (reference sequence). The CDR3 is 13 amino acids. The V and J ends lost 4 bases and 10 bases respectively, with 19 bases between them. The CDR3 DNA follows: TGTGCCTGGACCAACGGAGGGGAGGGTAGAGCTTTCTTT. Residues: CAWTNGGEGRAFF.

The chain couples TRBV11-2 to TRBJ1-2; TRBD1 agrees at 7 bases. The CDR3 sequence is 17 residues long. Germline values: CDR1 SGHAT, CDR2 FQNNGV. V lost 2 bases to trimming and J lost 7 bases; unmatched junction nucleotides: 16. The DNA for the CDR3 is TGTGCCAGCAGCTTATTTCTAGGGGGACAGCTGAGCCGTGGCTACACCTTC. It yields the protein CASSLFLGGQLSRGYTF.

J is TRBJ1-1 and V is TRBV28, with 9 bases fitting TRBD1. The germline V gene has CDR1 MDHEN and CDR2 SYDVKM. The CDR3 covers 15 residues. Trimming removed 5 bases from V and 5 bases from J; junction bases left unmatched: 9. The CDR3: CASSPPGQGGTEAFF. CDR3 DNA sequence: TGTGCCAGCAGTCCCCCGGGACAGGGTGGGACTGAAGCTTTCTTT.

V usage is TRBV5-5 and J usage is TRBJ2-7; D is ambiguous. Looked up from germline, CDR1 is SGHKS and CDR2 is YYEKEE (reference sequence). The CDR3 loop spans 12 amino acids. Trimming cost V 4 bases and J 1 base, with 6 bases left between them. CDR3 sequence: CASSLISYEQYF. The CDR3 nucleotides are TGTGCCAGCAGCCTAATTTCCTACGAGCAGTACTTC.

V usage is TRBV18 and J usage is TRBJ2-1; perhaps TRBD2 as D (6 bases). Germline loops: CDR1 KGHSH, CDR2 LQKENI. The V end was cut by 2 bases, the J end by 4 bases, with 12 bases between. The CDR3 runs 15 residues. The CDR3 loop is CASSPGRGQYNEQFF. CDR3 bases: TGTGCCAGCTCACCAGGGCGGGGTCAATACAATGAGCAGTTCTTC.

The gene calls are TRBV19 and TRBJ1-1; TRBD1 might be the D (6 bases). Deletions cut 3 bases from V and 9 bases from J, with 17 bases between. The CDR3 runs 14 residues. Germline CDR1 is LNHDA and CDR2 is SQIVND (reference sequence). CDR3 sequence reads: CASSIPSQGGKAFF. The CDR3 DNA sequence: TGTGCCAGTAGTATTCCCTCACAGGGTGGAAAAGCTTTCTTT.

V gene TRBV24-1 combines with J gene TRBJ1-2; D remains unclear. This CDR3 comprises 10 residues. Germline CDR1 is KGHDR and CDR2 is SFDVKD. CDR3 sequence reads: CDGWNYGYTF. In nucleotides, the CDR3 is TGTGACGGGTGGAACTATGGCTACACCTTC.

CDR3 region: CATKAGGGTDTQYF. The CDR3 DNA follows: TGTGCCACAAAAGCGGGGGGAGGGACAGATACGCAGTATTTT. V is TRBV27 and J is TRBJ2-3, with 9 bases fitting TRBD2. From germline, CDR1 is MNHEY and CDR2 SMNVEV (reference sequence). The junction had 8 bases not matched to a gene; V was cut back by 10 bases and J by 3 bases. The CDR3 length is 14 residues.

This rearrangement joins TRBV30 to TRBJ2-2; D remains ambiguous. The V gene's germline CDR1 is GTSNPN and CDR2 SVGIG (reference sequence). Trimming took off 1 base at V and 2 bases at J, with 8 bases between the two ends. The CDR3 loop spans 14 amino acids. CDR3 sequence: CAWSGVANTGELFF. The CDR3 DNA sequence: TGTGCCTGGAGTGGGGTAGCAAACACCGGGGAGCTGTTTTTT. Full variable domain (missing parts from reference TRBV30 and TRBJ2-2): SQTIHQWPATLVQPVGSPLSLECTVEGTSNPNLYWYRQAAGRGLQLLFYSVGIGQISSEVPQNLSASRPQDRQFILSSKKLLLSDSGFYLCAWSGVANTGELFFGEGSRLTVL.

This sequence joins TRBV6-5 and TRBJ2-7; 10 bases fit TRBD2. The CDR3 runs 14 residues. The junction had 8 bases not matched to a gene; V was cut back by 7 bases and J by 5 bases. CDR1 and CDR2 from the germline V gene are MNHEY and SVGAGI. The DNA for the CDR3 is TGTGCCAGCAAGAATAGCGGGGGGAGCGACGAGCAGTACTTC. Protein sequence: CASKNSGGSDEQYF.

V gene TRBV28 combines with J gene TRBJ2-4, with 8 nucleotides matching TRBD2. Unmatched junction bases numbered 7, after V lost 6 bases and J lost 0 bases. Looked up from germline, CDR1 is MDHEN and CDR2 is SYDVKM. The CDR3 loop spans 16 amino acids. The CDR3 spells CASSSGGAGAKNIQYF. The CDR3 nucleotides are TGTGCCAGCAGCTCGGGGGGGGCGGGAGCCAAAAACATTCAGTACTTC.

This chain connects TRBV2 to TRBJ2-3; 11 bases are a match to TRBD2. V was clipped by 2 bases and J by 4 bases; unmatched bases: 5. Germline V CDR1 and CDR2: SNHLY, FYNNEI. The CDR3 runs 16 residues. The CDR3 region is CASSELASGGPDTQYF. The CDR3 nucleotides are TGTGCCAGCAGTGAATTGGCTAGCGGGGGGCCAGATACGCAGTATTTT. The whole variable domain, filled in from reference TRBV2 and TRBJ2-3, reads EPEVTQTPSHQVTQMGQEVILRCVPISNHLYFYWYRQILGQKVEFLVSFYNNEISEKSEIFDDQFSVERPDGSNFTLKIRSTKLEDSAMYFCASSELASGGPDTQYFGPGTRLTVL.

The chain links TRBV5-1 to TRBJ1-1; D is undetermined. V gave up 1 base and J gave up 3 bases, with 13 bases separating them. Germline CDR1 and CDR2: SGHRS and YFSETQ. The CDR3 totals 15 residues. The CDR3 here is CASSLLAGSDTEAFF. In DNA, the CDR3 is TGCGCCAGCAGCTTGCTAGCTGGGAGCGACACTGAAGCTTTCTTT.

The J gene is TRBJ2-5, the V gene TRBV14; D might be TRBD2 (6 bases). Between the trimmed V and J ends, which lost 0 bases and 2 bases, there was a span of 7 bases. This CDR3 has 14 residues. CDR1 SGHDN and CDR2 FVKESK come from the germline V gene. The DNA of the CDR3 is TGTGCCAGCAGCCAAGATGGGACTCAAGAGACCCAGTACTTC. It translates to CASSQDGTQETQYF.